The 28 T cell receptor beta chains in this list originate from one sample, sequenced in a study of human T cells and chemical hapten exposure. Time point reported: patch test 2, 6 weeks after DPC sensitization. Treatment defined: therapeutic diphenylcyclopropenone sensitization with weekly scalp DPC. Via MiXCR, TCRdb re-called the RACE reads, giving one row per CDR3 protein. This table holds 350,000 to 400,000 distinct CDR3 sequences, around 6% found once. Sequenced material: whole blood, taken in connection with sensitization to the hapten diphenylcyclopropenone (DPC). These receptors were collected from a woman between 18 and 30 years old with alopecia areata. Some clones in this sample may be carry-over from other donors' samples.

The chain uses TRBV6-5 and TRBJ2-3; D is tentatively TRBD1 or TRBD2 (5 bases each). Deletions cut 0 bases from V and 7 bases from J, with 11 bases between. The germline V gene has CDR1 MNHEY and CDR2 SVGAGI. The length of the CDR3 is 14 residues. CDR3 sequence reads: CASSYSSGPHTQYF. CDR3 sequence (DNA): TGTGCCAGCAGTTACTCTTCGGGACCTCATACGCAGTATTTT.

This clonotype was counted ten times or more. This chain uses TRBV10-3 with TRBJ2-5; D gene unclear. V gave up 6 bases and J gave up 2 bases, with 10 bases separating them. The CDR3 is 13 amino acids. Germline CDR1 and CDR2: ENHRY and SYGVKD. CDR3 sequence (DNA): TGTGCCATCAGGGAATCCCTACAAGAGACCCAGTACTTC. Protein product: CAIRESLQETQYF.

Many counts were recorded for this clonotype. This CDR3 is CASSLVGLAASTDTQYF. DNA of the CDR3: TGTGCCAGCAGCCTAGTAGGTCTGGCGGCTAGCACAGATACGCAGTATTTT. V and J are TRBV7-8 and TRBJ2-3; D is unresolved. Per germline, CDR1 SGHVS and CDR2 FQNEAQ. The CDR3 contains 17 residues. V lost 5 bases to trimming and J lost 0 bases, with 18 bases between them.

This clonotype was seen many times. This chain joins TRBV7-9 and TRBJ1-4, with unresolved D. This CDR3 has 12 residues. V shed 2 bases and J shed 6 bases, with 4 bases lying between them. Germline values: CDR1 SEHNR, CDR2 FQNEAQ (reference sequence). Here the CDR3 reads CASSLSYEKLFF. The CDR3, as DNA: TGTGCCAGCAGCTTATCTTATGAAAAACTGTTTTTT.

There are many counts of this clonotype. The chain employs TRBV7-6 and TRBJ2-6; 10 bases align to TRBD2. The ends lost 2 bases at V and 2 bases at J; junction bases unmatched: 6. The germline V gene encodes CDR1 SGHVS and CDR2 FNYEAQ. The CDR3 sequence is 18 residues long. DNA for the CDR3: TGTGCCAGCAGCTTACTAGCGGGGGAACACCCTGGGGCCAACGTCCTGACTTTC. Protein: CASSLLAGEHPGANVLTF.

This clonotype was found many times. V is TRBV7-2 and J is TRBJ1-2; the D is unclear. The germline V gene encodes CDR1 SGHTA and CDR2 FQGNSA. The CDR3 extends over 17 amino acids. The V end was cut by 2 bases, the J end by 0 bases, with 16 bases between. CDR3 DNA sequence: TGTGCCAGCAGCTTACGTTCTACGAACACCGCTAACTATGGCTACACCTTC. It encodes CASSLRSTNTANYGYTF.

This clonotype has only a few counts. The rearrangement uses TRBV27 and TRBJ2-4; tentatively, D is TRBD2 (5 bases). The ends were cut back, 6 bases at V and 0 bases at J, with 12 bases in the middle. Germline-derived CDR1 and CDR2 are MNHEY and SMNVEV (reference sequence). This CDR3 contains 15 residues. This CDR3 is CASRSLALAKNIQYF. The CDR3 nucleotides are TGTGCCAGCAGGAGCCTAGCCCTAGCCAAAAACATTCAGTACTTC.

This clonotype was counted at least ten times. CDR3 sequence (DNA): TGCAGTGCTGACTTGGGACTACAGTACGATGAGCAGTTCTTC. It codes for CSADLGLQYDEQFF. The chain recombines TRBV20-1 with TRBJ2-1; 7 bases fit TRBD2. Unmatched junction bases numbered 12, after V lost 5 bases and J lost 8 bases. Per the germline V gene, CDR1 is DFQATT and CDR2 is SNEGSKA (reference sequence). This CDR3 spans 14 amino acids.

This clonotype was seen a handful of times. V gene TRBV28 combines with J gene TRBJ2-7; no reliable D call. CDR1 MDHEN and CDR2 SYDVKM come from the germline V gene. V lost 4 bases to trimming and J lost 4 bases, with 8 bases between them. This CDR3 comprises 12 residues. The CDR3 protein is CASSSTRYEQYF. The CDR3, as DNA: TGTGCCAGCAGTTCGACTCGATACGAGCAGTACTTC.

This clonotype was seen repeatedly, ten times or more. The rearrangement uses TRBV7-9 and TRBJ2-7; the match to TRBD1 covers 10 bases. This CDR3 comprises 14 residues. Trimming took 3 bases from V and 6 from J; bases not matched to a gene: 5. Germline loops: CDR1 SEHNR, CDR2 FQNEAQ (reference sequence). CDR3 nucleotides: TGTGCCAGCAGCTTCGGGACAGGGGTCGCCGAGCAGTACTTC. It translates to CASSFGTGVAEQYF.

The chain combines TRBV19 with TRBJ2-5; 7 nucleotides match TRBD1. The V and J ends lost 4 bases and 4 bases, in that order; junction bases with no gene match: 6. Germline V gives CDR1 LNHDA, CDR2 SQIVND (reference sequence). The CDR3 totals 14 residues. Here the CDR3 reads CASSTTGNRETQYF. CDR3 coding DNA: TGTGCCAGTAGTACGACAGGGAATCGAGAGACCCAGTACTTC.

This clonotype was found a few times. The chain combines TRBV18 with TRBJ2-3; TRBD2 agrees at 7 bases. The CDR3 is 14 residues long. Germline lookup yields CDR1 KGHSH and CDR2 LQKENI. Germline trimming cut 2 bases from V and 6 bases from J; bases unmatched to any gene: 5. CDR3 in amino acids: CASSPEAGEDTQYF. The CDR3 nucleotides are TGTGCCAGCTCACCAGAGGCGGGGGAGGATACGCAGTATTTT.

The table lists this clonotype with many counts. The chain recombines TRBV12-3 or TRBV12-4 with TRBJ1-1; the D gene is possibly TRBD1 (5 bases). The CDR3 extends over 14 amino acids. Trimming left V 3 bases short and J 6 bases short, with 14 bases between. The CDR3 reads CASSLDGAIPEAFF. DNA for the CDR3: TGTGCCAGCAGTTTGGACGGGGCGATCCCTGAAGCTTTCTTT.

The table lists this clonotype with a few counts. This chain links TRBV27 with TRBJ2-3; 7 nucleotides match TRBD2. CDR1 and CDR2 (germline): MNHEY, SMNVEV (reference sequence). Trimming removed 2 bases from V and 0 bases from J; junction bases left unmatched: 5. The CDR3 is 16 residues long. The CDR3 bases are TGTGCCAGCAGTTTACTAGCGGAGTATAGCACAGATACGCAGTATTTT. Amino acid sequence: CASSLLAEYSTDTQYF.

The CDR3 nucleotides are TGTGCCAGCAGCCCAGTCGGGCCGGAGACCCAGTACTTC. Amino acids: CASSPVGPETQYF. The chain couples TRBV7-2 to TRBJ2-5; D call uncertain. Trimming cost V 5 bases and J 5 bases, with 12 bases left between them. Germline-derived CDR1 and CDR2 are SGHTA and FQGNSA. This CDR3 spans 13 amino acids.

In its sample, this clonotype was seen many times. The CDR3 DNA is TGTGCTAGTGGGAAGGACAACTCCAATCAGCCCCAGCATTTT. Encoded protein: CASGKDNSNQPQHF. The J gene is TRBJ1-5, the V gene TRBV12-5, with a tentative D call TRBD1 (5 bases). The CDR3 spans 14 residues. The ends were cut back, 6 bases at V and 3 bases at J, with 12 bases in the middle. Per germline, CDR1 LGHNT and CDR2 FRNRAP.

The sample holds a few counts of this clonotype. This chain joins TRBV28 and TRBJ2-7, with D perhaps matching TRBD2 (5 bases). This CDR3 has 12 residues. V dropped 8 bases and J dropped 5 bases, with 13 bases sitting between them. CDR1 is MDHEN and CDR2 is SYDVKM in the germline V gene. CDR3 bases: TGTGCCAGCTCTACTACTAGAAACGAGCAGTACTTC. Protein: CASSTTRNEQYF.

This clonotype was recorded many times. This chain links TRBV28 with TRBJ1-6; tentative D call: TRBD1 (6 bases). The CDR3 extends over 13 amino acids. Trimming stripped 6 bases from V and 14 bases from J, with 17 bases between. Germline V CDR1 and CDR2: MDHEN, SYDVKM. This CDR3 is CASRGDKRFTLHF. DNA of the CDR3: TGTGCCAGCAGGGGGGACAAGCGGTTCACCCTCCACTTT.

This clonotype occurred many times. The genes are TRBV10-3 and TRBJ1-5; D unresolved. CDR1 ENHRY and CDR2 SYGVKD come from the germline V gene. Trimming cost V 4 bases and J 5 bases, with 6 bases left between them. The CDR3 runs to 12 residues. CDR3 DNA: TGTGCCATCAGTGCCGGGGATCAGCCCCAGCATTTT. Amino acids: CAISAGDQPQHF.

This clonotype was counted between two and nine times. The V and J genes are TRBV5-4 and TRBJ2-1; D unclear. The ends were cut back, 4 bases at V and 6 bases at J, with 8 bases in the middle. CDR3 length: 12 residues. The V gene's germline CDR1 is SGHNT and CDR2 YYREEE (reference sequence). The CDR3 DNA follows: TGTGCCAGCAGCCTCAATGCCAATGAGCAGTTCTTC. Its protein is CASSLNANEQFF. The full variable domain, in which reference TRBV5-4 and TRBJ2-1 provide the parts outside the CDR3, is ETGVTQSPTHLIKTRGQQVTLRCSSQSGHNTVSWYQQALGQGPQFIFQYYREEENGRGNFPPRFSGLQFPNYSSELNVNALELDDSALYLCASSLNANEQFFGPGTRLTVL.

The V call is TRBV5-3, the J call TRBJ1-2; 9 nucleotides agree with TRBD1. TRBV5-3 is recorded as an ORF, its role being uncertain. The CDR3 has 19 amino acids. V trimming: 2 bases; J trimming: 0 bases; junction bases outside the gene matches: 14. The CDR3 DNA is TGTGCCAGAAGCTTACACAACCGGGACAGGGAATTCCCTAACTATGGCTACACCTTC. Translation: CARSLHNRDREFPNYGYTF.

At least ten counts were recorded for this clonotype. J is TRBJ2-4 and V is TRBV6-2 or TRBV6-3; weak D call: TRBD2 (5 bases). Germline CDR1 reads MNHEY; CDR2 reads SVGEGT. The CDR3 consists of 14 residues. The V end lost 7 bases, the J end lost 0 bases, and 10 bases lay between the germline ends. DNA of the CDR3: TGTGCCAGCAACGACCGGGGAGCCAAAAACATTCAGTACTTC. It encodes CASNDRGAKNIQYF.

The chain links TRBV14 to TRBJ2-1; TRBD1 matches 9 bases. Trimming removed 4 bases from V and 8 bases from J; junction bases left unmatched: 9. Germline assignment: CDR1 SGHDN and CDR2 FVKESK. The CDR3 has 15 amino acids. This chain's CDR3 is CASSPPGQGRHEQFF. CDR3 bases: TGTGCCAGCAGCCCACCGGGACAGGGTCGGCATGAGCAGTTCTTC.

The sample holds a few counts of this clonotype. The chain is built from TRBV5-1 and TRBJ2-2; D is uncertain. Germline CDR1 reads SGHRS; CDR2 reads YFSETQ. The germline V and J ends were trimmed by 4 bases and 4 bases, with 8 bases remaining between them. CDR3 size: 13 residues. CDR3 sequence reads: CASSVTSTGELFF. DNA of the CDR3: TGCGCCAGCAGCGTGACCTCCACCGGGGAGCTGTTTTTT.

This clonotype appeared many times. This chain links TRBV5-5 with TRBJ2-3, with no clear D. Germline lookup yields CDR1 SGHKS and CDR2 YYEKEE (reference sequence). This CDR3 has 17 residues. Trimming took off 4 bases at V and 0 bases at J, with 18 bases between the two ends. The CDR3 nucleotides read TGTGCCAGCAGCCCCCCCCCCGTGGGGTATAGCACAGATACGCAGTATTTT. This sequence encodes CASSPPPVGYSTDTQYF.

The chain employs TRBV13 and TRBJ2-7, with 9 bases that match TRBD1. The CDR3 extends over 14 amino acids. The trim removed 4 bases at V and 5 bases at J, leaving 6 bases unmatched. The V gene's germline CDR1 is PRHDT and CDR2 FYEKMQ (reference sequence). Here the CDR3 reads CASSWTGQGNEQYF. The CDR3, as DNA: TGTGCCAGCAGCTGGACGGGACAGGGTAACGAGCAGTACTTC.

The chain joins TRBV27 to TRBJ2-2; TRBD1 aligns across 8 bases. This CDR3 contains 15 residues. In germline, CDR1 is MNHEY, CDR2 SMNVEV (reference sequence). V lost 8 bases, J lost 5 bases, and 10 bases stayed unmatched. The DNA of the CDR3 is TGTGCCAGCGGACCGGGACAGGTCATAACCGGGGAGCTGTTTTTT. This sequence encodes CASGPGQVITGELFF.

The chain uses TRBV10-3 and TRBJ2-1; no clear D. Trimming took off 0 bases at V and 10 bases at J, with 13 bases between the two ends. The CDR3 length is 14 residues. Per germline, CDR1 ENHRY and CDR2 SYGVKD. The CDR3 spells CAISESLRLWEQFF. DNA for the CDR3: TGTGCCATCAGTGAGTCTTTAAGGCTTTGGGAGCAGTTCTTC.